The next 3 T cell receptor beta chains were all read from a single sample in a study of high-grade serous ovarian cancer treatment subgroups. The method was immunoSEQ multiplex PCR; TCRdb's version includes in-frame clones alone and lacks a portion of them. This sample has approximately 30,000 clones, with approximately 79% found just once. The tumor samples were collected prior to definitive surgery or chemotherapy. The sample comprised tumor tissue. The receptors come from a human donor with high-grade serous ovarian cancer.

The chain links TRBV7-9 to TRBJ1-2; D remains unclear. CDR3 length equals 16 residues. Germline V gene data show CDR1 as SEHNR and CDR2 as FQNEAQ (reference sequence). V shed 4 bases and J shed 6 bases, with 21 bases lying between them. The CDR3: CASSSGIFELRNGYTF. In DNA form, the CDR3 reads TGTGCCAGCAGCTCCGGAATTTTTGAACTAAGAAATGGCTACACCTTC.

This clone was picked up one time. This sequence joins TRBV5-5 and TRBJ2-1; D is uncertain. The CDR3 is made up of 12 amino acids. Germline lookup yields CDR1 SGHKS and CDR2 YYEKEE (reference sequence). V was trimmed by 5 bases and J by 8 bases, leaving 11 bases between them. CDR3 sequence: CASSYPVDEQFF. The CDR3 nucleotides are TGTGCCAGCAGTTACCCGGTGGATGAGCAGTTCTTC.

This clone was seen a single time. CDR3 region: CASSYTTTGPYGYTF. CDR3 in DNA: TGTGCCAGCAGCTATACAACGACAGGGCCTTATGGCTACACCTTC. The chain has TRBV5-6 and TRBJ1-2; 7 bases are a match to TRBD1. Looked up from germline, CDR1 is SGHDT and CDR2 is YYEEEE. The CDR3 contains 15 residues. The ends lost 3 bases at V and 5 bases at J; junction bases unmatched: 10.